The 24 T cell receptor beta chains reported below all come from one sample, sequenced in a study of OX40 agonist ivuxolimab in advanced cancers. Only in-frame clones appear in the TCRdb table, and some are missing; sequencing was by immunoSEQ multiplex PCR. The table lists 40,000 to 60,000 clones, around 85% of them singletons, with roughly 22% in the top ten. Sequencing used CD4+ or CD8+ T cells sorted from blood, obtained in a trial of the OX40 agonist ivuxolimab. The receptors were sampled from an adult with an advanced solid tumor such as melanoma, head and neck, liver or kidney cancer.

This clone has more than one count but fewer than ten. The chain couples TRBV10-3 to TRBJ2-1; 7 nucleotides agree with TRBD2. CDR1 ENHRY and CDR2 SYGVKD come from the germline V gene. V shed 4 bases, J shed 0 bases, and the junction held 0 bases outside the gene matches. CDR3 length: 14 residues. The CDR3, as DNA: TGTGCCATCAGTGGGGGGGGCTCCTACAATGAGCAGTTCTTC. Protein: CAISGGGSYNEQFF.

This chain links TRBV19 with TRBJ2-3; a possible D gene is TRBD2 (6 bases). This CDR3 has 15 residues. Germline CDR1 reads LNHDA; CDR2 reads SQIVND (reference sequence). With 7 bases removed from V and 1 base from J, the gap between germline ends came to 15 bases. CDR3 nucleotides: TGTGCCAGTACCATCGGGGGTGCAGGCACAGATACGCAGTATTTT. Translated, it gives CASTIGGAGTDTQYF.

The V gene is TRBV4-1, the J gene TRBJ1-5; D uncertain. The CDR3 sequence is 14 residues long. Trimming left V 4 bases short and J 5 bases short, with 12 bases between. Per germline, CDR1 MGHRA and CDR2 YSYEKL. CDR3 region: CASSRGPNDQPQHF. In DNA form, the CDR3 reads TGCGCCAGCAGCCGAGGGCCAAACGATCAGCCCCAGCATTTT.

The chain joins TRBV7-9 to TRBJ2-1; 9 nucleotides line up with TRBD1. CDR1 is SEHNR and CDR2 is FQNEAQ in the germline V gene (reference sequence). The CDR3 covers 15 residues. V shed 6 bases and J 9 bases; nucleotides not matched to a gene: 12. DNA of the CDR3: TGTGCCAGCAGGTCCGGACAGGGGAGTATTGGTGAGCAGTTCTTC. Its translation: CASRSGQGSIGEQFF. Together with reference TRBV7-9 and TRBJ2-1, the CDR3 gives the full variable domain: DTGVSQNPRHKITKRGQNVTFRCDPISEHNRLYWYRQTLGQGPEFLTYFQNEAQLEKSRLLSDRFSAERPKGSFSTLEIQRTEQGDSAMYLCASRSGQGSIGEQFFGPGTRLTVL.

This chain links TRBV6-5 with TRBJ2-7; possible D gene TRBD1, 5 bases. CDR3 size: 15 residues. From germline, CDR1 is MNHEY and CDR2 SVGAGI. Trimming shortened V by 1 base and J by 4 bases, and 14 bases separated the two germline ends. The CDR3 DNA follows: TGTGCCAGCAGTTACTTCCAGGGTTCATCTTACGAGCAGTACTTC. Translating gives CASSYFQGSSYEQYF.

The chain joins TRBV27 to TRBJ2-2; D call uncertain. Germline V lookup: CDR1 MNHEY, CDR2 SMNVEV (reference sequence). The V and J ends lost 4 bases and 1 base respectively, with 4 bases between them. This CDR3 contains 13 residues. The CDR3 protein is CASSWVNTGELFF. DNA of the CDR3: TGTGCCAGCAGTTGGGTGAACACCGGGGAGCTGTTTTTT.

The chain is built from TRBV21-1 and TRBJ2-1. TRBV21-1 is tagged as a pseudogene. This CDR3 comprises 15 residues. Here the CDR3 DNA reads TGTGCCAGCAGCAAACCACGGGGCAGACCAAATGAGCAGTTCTTC. It codes for CASSKPRGRPNEQFF.

The chain carries TRBV27 and TRBJ1-1; D is unresolved. V dropped 8 bases and J dropped 1 base, with 8 bases sitting between them. The CDR3 consists of 12 residues. Looked up from germline, CDR1 is MNHEY and CDR2 is SMNVEV (reference sequence). Here the CDR3 DNA reads TGTGCCAGCTCGACGGGGAACACTGAAGCTTTCTTT. Its translation is CASSTGNTEAFF.

This chain links TRBV13 with TRBJ1-4; maybe TRBD1 (6 bases). The germline gives CDR1 PRHDT, CDR2 FYEKMQ (reference sequence). This CDR3 is built from 13 residues. The V end was cut by 6 bases, the J end by 5 bases, with 10 bases between. The CDR3 protein is CASRQGLNEKLFF. The CDR3 coding sequence is TGTGCCAGCAGACAGGGACTGAATGAAAAACTGTTTTTT. Full variable domain (rest looked up from reference TRBV13 and TRBJ1-4): AAGVIQSPRHLIKEKRETATLKCYPIPRHDTVYWYQQGPGQDPQFLISFYEKMQSDKGSIPDRFSAQQFSDYHSELNMSSLELGDSALYFCASRQGLNEKLFFGSGTQLSVL.

As for this clone: This could be a read error, since a much larger clone is one nucleotide away. Other DNA variants within this sample encode the same CDR3. The chain recombines TRBV13 with TRBJ1-1; TRBD1 matches 8 bases. CDR1 is PRHDT, CDR2 FYEKMQ, per germline (reference sequence). V lost 6 bases, J lost 6 bases, and 6 bases stayed unmatched. The CDR3 spans 13 residues. The CDR3 region is CASSPPGGAEAFF. CDR3 DNA sequence: TGTGCCAGCAGTCCCCCAGGGGGCGCTGAAGCTTTCTTT.

This rearrangement joins TRBV27 to TRBJ1-1; possibly TRBD1 for D (5 bases). The CDR3 has 16 amino acids. Trimming shortened V by 7 bases and J by 4 bases, and 22 bases separated the two germline ends. Germline V lookup: CDR1 MNHEY, CDR2 SMNVEV (reference sequence). The CDR3 region is CASNIISPGLSTEAFF. CDR3 sequence (DNA): TGTGCCAGCAACATTATCTCACCGGGACTTTCCACTGAAGCTTTCTTT.

The V call is TRBV10-3, the J call TRBJ2-5; 9 positions agree with TRBD1. CDR1 and CDR2 from the germline V gene are ENHRY and SYGVKD. The CDR3 is made up of 15 amino acids. After removal of 6 bases from V and 4 bases from J, the junction contained 9 bases not matched to a gene. DNA for the CDR3: TGTGCCATCAGACAAGACAGGGGGGTGGTAGAGACCCAGTACTTC. Protein product: CAIRQDRGVVETQYF.

The J gene is TRBJ2-1, the V gene TRBV6-9; D remains unclear. The CDR3 runs 14 residues. V shed 7 bases and J shed 4 bases, with 14 bases lying between them. Germline assignment: CDR1 MNHGY and CDR2 SVAAGI. In nucleotides, the CDR3 is TGTGCCAGCAAACGAATCAGGTTATACAATGAGCAGTTCTTC. Translated, it gives CASKRIRLYNEQFF.

This clone was observed a handful of times. The rearrangement links TRBV4-1 to TRBJ2-5, with D uncertain. Per germline, CDR1 MGHRA and CDR2 YSYEKL. Between the trimmed V and J ends, which lost 0 bases and 4 bases, there was a span of 15 bases. The CDR3 consists of 16 residues. The CDR3 nucleotides are TGCGCCAGCAGCCAAGAGGGCTTCCCCACGCGAGAGACCCAGTACTTC. It is translated as CASSQEGFPTRETQYF.

This sequence joins TRBV4-2 and TRBJ2-7; 8 bases agree with TRBD2. Trimming cost V 2 bases and J 2 bases; bases outside gene matches: 5. The germline V gene encodes CDR1 LGHNA and CDR2 YNFKEQ. The CDR3 extends over 15 amino acids. CDR3 in amino acids: CASSQFSGETYEQYF. The CDR3 bases are TGTGCCAGCAGCCAATTTAGCGGGGAAACCTACGAGCAGTACTTC.

This chain connects TRBV5-6 to TRBJ2-1, with D tentatively TRBD2 (6 bases). Germline lookup yields CDR1 SGHDT and CDR2 YYEEEE. CDR3 size: 17 residues. Between the trimmed V and J ends, which lost 1 base and 9 bases, there was a span of 23 bases. CDR3 in amino acids: CASSLTGGHSGGSEQFF. The CDR3 DNA is TGTGCCAGCAGCTTGACCGGAGGACACTCTGGGGGGAGTGAGCAGTTCTTC.

V usage is TRBV9 and J usage is TRBJ2-5, with TRBD2 as a possible D gene (5 bases). CDR3 size: 15 residues. Germline V gene sequence: CDR1 SGDLS, CDR2 YYNGEE. V lost 5 bases to trimming and J lost 5 bases, with 19 bases between them. CDR3 coding DNA: TGTGCCAGCAGTGTAAGTTGGGGAGTAGCTGAGACCCAGTACTTC. Encoded protein: CASSVSWGVAETQYF.

To note about this clone: A much larger clone differs by one base, so this may be a read error. The rearrangement joins TRBV7-3 to TRBJ1-5; D is unclear. The CDR3 runs to 13 residues. Germline V gene lookup returns CDR1 SGHTA and CDR2 FQGTGA. The CDR3 DNA reads as TGCGCCAGCAGCCAAGAAAGCGATCAGCCCCAGCATTTT. The encoded protein is CASSQESDQPQHF.

This chain connects TRBV4-2 to TRBJ2-5; a possible D gene is TRBD1 (6 bases). V lost 0 bases and J 3 bases, leaving 11 bases between the germline ends. CDR3 length: 15 residues. The V gene's germline CDR1 is LGHNA and CDR2 YNFKEQ. The CDR3 here is CASSQEAGDKETQYF. The DNA for the CDR3 is TGTGCCAGCAGCCAAGAGGCAGGGGATAAAGAGACCCAGTACTTC.

This chain joins TRBV5-1 and TRBJ2-1; 13 bases agree with TRBD2. Germline-derived CDR1 and CDR2 are SGHRS and YFSETQ. Trimming at V came to 4 bases and at J to 9 bases, leaving 10 bases not matched to a gene. The CDR3 has 16 residues. In DNA form, the CDR3 reads TGCGCCAGCAGCGCCCCGACTAGCGGGGGGCAGGGTGAGCAGTTCTTC. Amino acid sequence: CASSAPTSGGQGEQFF.

This chain connects TRBV5-6 to TRBJ2-7, with a weak D call TRBD2 (6 bases). Germline loops: CDR1 SGHDT, CDR2 YYEEEE. This CDR3 is 11 amino acids long. V gave up 5 bases and J gave up 6 bases, with 9 bases separating them. The CDR3 reads CASSIGGEQYV. The CDR3 DNA is TGTGCCAGCAGTATCGGGGGCGAGCAGTACGTC.

The chain joins TRBV4-3 to TRBJ1-2, with D perhaps matching TRBD1 (6 bases). The germline gives CDR1 LGHNA, CDR2 YSLEER. CDR3 length: 15 amino acids. V dropped 0 bases and J dropped 7 bases, with 15 bases sitting between them. CDR3 in amino acids: CASSQDRGGACGYTF. The DNA for the CDR3 is TGCGCCAGCAGCCAAGATAGGGGGGGGGCGTGTGGCTACACCTTC.

This chain uses TRBV7-9 with TRBJ2-1; 7 positions agree with TRBD1. Losses at the gene ends were 7 bases for V and 0 bases for J; bases not matched to a gene: 9. The germline CDR1 and CDR2 sequences are SEHNR and FQNEAQ (reference sequence). The CDR3 is 16 amino acids. The CDR3, as DNA: TGTGCCAGCACCAGATCGGGACAGAGCTCCTACAATGAGCAGTTCTTC. This gives the protein CASTRSGQSSYNEQFF.

This clone appeared a single time. The chain links TRBV15 to TRBJ2-1, with D possibly matching TRBD2 (6 bases). The germline V gene has CDR1 LNHNV and CDR2 YYDKDF (reference sequence). The CDR3 totals 14 residues. V lost 0 bases, J lost 8 bases, and 11 bases lay in between. CDR3 sequence: CATSREDRDYEQFF. The CDR3 region has the DNA TGTGCCACCAGCAGAGAGGACCGGGACTATGAGCAGTTCTTC.